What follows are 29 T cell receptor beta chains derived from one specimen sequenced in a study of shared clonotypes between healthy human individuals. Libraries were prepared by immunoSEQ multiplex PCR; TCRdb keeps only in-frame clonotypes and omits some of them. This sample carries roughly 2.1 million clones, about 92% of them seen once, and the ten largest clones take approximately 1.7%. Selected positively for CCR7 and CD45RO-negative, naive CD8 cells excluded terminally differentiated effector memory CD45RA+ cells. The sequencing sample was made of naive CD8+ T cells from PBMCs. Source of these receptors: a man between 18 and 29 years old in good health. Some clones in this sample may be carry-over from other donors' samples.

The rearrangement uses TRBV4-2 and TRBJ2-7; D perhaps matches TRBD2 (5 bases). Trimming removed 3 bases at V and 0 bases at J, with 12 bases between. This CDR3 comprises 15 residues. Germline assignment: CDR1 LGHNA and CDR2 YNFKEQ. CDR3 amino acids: CASSQTGVFSYEQYF. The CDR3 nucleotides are TGTGCCAGCAGCCAGACCGGGGTTTTCTCCTACGAGCAGTACTTC.

CDR3 loop: CASSLAVTSGLRLRYEQYF. The CDR3 DNA is TGTGCCAGCAGCTTAGCGGTAACTAGCGGGCTTCGCCTCAGGTACGAGCAGTACTTC. The chain links TRBV7-2 to TRBJ2-7, with TRBD2 matching 9 bases. The CDR3 is made up of 19 amino acids. Germline loops: CDR1 SGHTA, CDR2 FQGNSA. J was trimmed by 4 bases and V by 0 bases; bases with no gene match: 16.

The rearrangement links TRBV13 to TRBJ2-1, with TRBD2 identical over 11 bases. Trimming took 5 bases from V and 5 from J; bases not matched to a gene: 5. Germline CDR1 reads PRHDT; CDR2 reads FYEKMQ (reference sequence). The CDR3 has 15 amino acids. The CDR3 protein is CASSRGLADHNEQFF. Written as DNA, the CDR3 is TGTGCCAGCAGCCGGGGACTAGCGGACCACAATGAGCAGTTCTTC.

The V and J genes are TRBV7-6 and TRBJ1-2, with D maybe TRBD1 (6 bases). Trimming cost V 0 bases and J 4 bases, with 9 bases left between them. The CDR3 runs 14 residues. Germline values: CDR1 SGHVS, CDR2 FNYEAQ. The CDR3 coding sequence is TGTGCCAGCAGCTTAGCGGGGGCAGCCTATGGCTACACCTTC. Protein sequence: CASSLAGAAYGYTF. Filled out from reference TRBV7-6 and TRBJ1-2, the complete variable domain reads GAGVSQSPRYKVTKRGQDVALRCDPISGHVSLYWYRQALGQGPEFLTYFNYEAQQDKSGLPNDRFSAERPEGSISTLTIQRTEQRDSAMYRCASSLAGAAYGYTFGSGTRLTVV.

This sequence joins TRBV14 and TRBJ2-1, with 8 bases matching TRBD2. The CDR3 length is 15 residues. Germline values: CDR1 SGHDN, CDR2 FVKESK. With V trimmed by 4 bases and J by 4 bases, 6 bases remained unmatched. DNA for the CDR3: TGTGCCAGCAGCCGGATAACTAGCGGTTACAATGAGCAGTTCTTC. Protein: CASSRITSGYNEQFF.

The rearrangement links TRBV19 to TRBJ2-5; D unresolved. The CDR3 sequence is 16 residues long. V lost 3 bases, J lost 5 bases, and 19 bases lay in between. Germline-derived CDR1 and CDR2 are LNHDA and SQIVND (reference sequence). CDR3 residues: CASSIRVDFIPETQYF. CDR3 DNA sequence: TGTGCCAGTAGTATTCGGGTCGACTTTATCCCGGAGACCCAGTACTTC.

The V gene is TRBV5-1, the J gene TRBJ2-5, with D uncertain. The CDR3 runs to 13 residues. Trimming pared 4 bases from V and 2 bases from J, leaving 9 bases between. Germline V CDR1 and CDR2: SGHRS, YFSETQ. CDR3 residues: CASSAELQETQYF. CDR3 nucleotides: TGCGCCAGCAGCGCCGAACTACAAGAGACCCAGTACTTC.

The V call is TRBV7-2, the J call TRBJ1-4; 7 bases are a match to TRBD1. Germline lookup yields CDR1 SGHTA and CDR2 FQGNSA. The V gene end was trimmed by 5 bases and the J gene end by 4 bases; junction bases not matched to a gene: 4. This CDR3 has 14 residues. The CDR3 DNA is TGTGCCAGCAGCCCGGGACAGATTAATGAAAAACTGTTTTTT. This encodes CASSPGQINEKLFF.

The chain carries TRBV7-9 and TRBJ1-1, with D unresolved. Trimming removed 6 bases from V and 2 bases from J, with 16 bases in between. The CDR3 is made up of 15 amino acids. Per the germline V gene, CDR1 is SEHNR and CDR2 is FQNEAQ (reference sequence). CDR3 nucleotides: TGTGCCAGCAGGCACCGGGAGACCTTAAACACTGAAGCTTTCTTT. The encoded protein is CASRHRETLNTEAFF.

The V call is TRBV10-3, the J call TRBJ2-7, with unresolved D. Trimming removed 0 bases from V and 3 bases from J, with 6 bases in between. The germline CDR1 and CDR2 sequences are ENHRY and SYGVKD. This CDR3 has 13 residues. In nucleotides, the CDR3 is TGTGCCATCAGTGAGTCGATGGGCTACGAGCAGTACTTC. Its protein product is CAISESMGYEQYF.

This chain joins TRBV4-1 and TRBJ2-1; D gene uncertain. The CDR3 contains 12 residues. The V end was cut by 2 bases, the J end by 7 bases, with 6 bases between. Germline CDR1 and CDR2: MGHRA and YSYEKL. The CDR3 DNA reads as TGCGCCAGCAGCCAAACGAGAAATGAGCAGTTCTTC. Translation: CASSQTRNEQFF.

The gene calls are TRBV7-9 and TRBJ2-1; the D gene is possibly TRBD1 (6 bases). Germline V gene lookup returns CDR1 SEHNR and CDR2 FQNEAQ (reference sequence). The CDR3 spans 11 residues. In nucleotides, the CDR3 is TGTGGGTCAGGGGATAGCAATGAGCAGTTCTTC. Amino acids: CGSGDSNEQFF.

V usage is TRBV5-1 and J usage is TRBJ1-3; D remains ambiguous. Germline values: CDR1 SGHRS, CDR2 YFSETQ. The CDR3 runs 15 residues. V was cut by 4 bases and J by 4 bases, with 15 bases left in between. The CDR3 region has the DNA TGCGCCAGCAGCCCGACCGACCTATACGGAAACACCATATATTTT. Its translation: CASSPTDLYGNTIYF.

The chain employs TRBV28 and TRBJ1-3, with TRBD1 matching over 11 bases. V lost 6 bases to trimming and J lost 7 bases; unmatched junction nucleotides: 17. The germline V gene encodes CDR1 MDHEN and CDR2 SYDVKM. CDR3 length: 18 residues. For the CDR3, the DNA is TGTGCCAGCAGGCCCGGGACAGGGGGACTCGGGCGGCTGAACACCATATATTTT. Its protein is CASRPGTGGLGRLNTIYF.

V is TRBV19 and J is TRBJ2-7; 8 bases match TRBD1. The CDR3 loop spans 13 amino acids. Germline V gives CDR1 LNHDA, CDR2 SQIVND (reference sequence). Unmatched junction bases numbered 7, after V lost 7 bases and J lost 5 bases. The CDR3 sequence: CASTLTGDHEQYF. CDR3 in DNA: TGTGCCAGTACCCTGACAGGGGATCACGAGCAGTACTTC.

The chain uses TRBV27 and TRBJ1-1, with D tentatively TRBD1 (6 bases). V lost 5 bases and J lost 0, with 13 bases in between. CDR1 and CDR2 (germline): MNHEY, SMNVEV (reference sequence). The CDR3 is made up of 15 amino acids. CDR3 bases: TGTGCCAGCAGTCGTCTGGGGGGCTTGAACACTGAAGCTTTCTTT. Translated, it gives CASSRLGGLNTEAFF.

CDR3 loop: CASSPQRGAYEQYF. The CDR3, as DNA: TGTGCCAGCAGCCCTCAGAGGGGGGCCTACGAGCAGTACTTC. The chain recombines TRBV13 with TRBJ2-7; D tentatively fits TRBD1 or TRBD2 (6 bases each). CDR3 length equals 14 residues. Trimming took 5 bases from V and 2 from J, leaving 13 bases between them. CDR1 is PRHDT, CDR2 FYEKMQ, per germline (reference sequence).

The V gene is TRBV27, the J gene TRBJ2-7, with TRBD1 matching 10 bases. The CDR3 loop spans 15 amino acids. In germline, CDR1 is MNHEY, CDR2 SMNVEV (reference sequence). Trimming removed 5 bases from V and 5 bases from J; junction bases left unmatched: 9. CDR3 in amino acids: CASSLTGTGVHEQYF. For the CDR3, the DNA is TGTGCCAGCAGTCTAACCGGGACAGGGGTCCACGAGCAGTACTTC.

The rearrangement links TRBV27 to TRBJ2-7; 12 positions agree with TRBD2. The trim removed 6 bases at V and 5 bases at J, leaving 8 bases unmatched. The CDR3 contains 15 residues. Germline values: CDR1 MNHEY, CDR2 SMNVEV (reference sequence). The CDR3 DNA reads TGTGCCAGCAGCCCAACTAGCGGGAGGTTCGACGAGCAGTACTTC. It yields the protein CASSPTSGRFDEQYF.

In DNA, the CDR3 is TGCGCCAGCCGCGGACTGACACAAGAGACCCAGTACTTC. Translation: CASRGLTQETQYF. V and J are TRBV4-1 and TRBJ2-5, with TRBD2 as a possible D gene (5 bases). Germline V lookup: CDR1 MGHRA, CDR2 YSYEKL. The length of the CDR3 is 13 residues. Trimming took 8 bases from V and 2 from J, leaving 12 bases between them.

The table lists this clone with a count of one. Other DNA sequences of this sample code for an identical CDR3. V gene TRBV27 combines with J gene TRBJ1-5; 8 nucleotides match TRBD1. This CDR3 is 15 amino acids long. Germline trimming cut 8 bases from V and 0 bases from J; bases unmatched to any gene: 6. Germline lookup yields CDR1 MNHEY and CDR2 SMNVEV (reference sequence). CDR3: CASSDRGYSNQPQHF. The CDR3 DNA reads TGTGCCAGCTCAGACAGGGGCTATAGCAATCAGCCCCAGCATTTT.

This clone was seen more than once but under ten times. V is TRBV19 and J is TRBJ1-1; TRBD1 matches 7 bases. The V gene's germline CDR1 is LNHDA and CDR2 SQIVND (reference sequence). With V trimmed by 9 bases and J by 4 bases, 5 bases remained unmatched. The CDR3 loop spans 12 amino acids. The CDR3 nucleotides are TGTGCCAGCATCAGGGGGGTCACTGAAGCTTTCTTT. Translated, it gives CASIRGVTEAFF.

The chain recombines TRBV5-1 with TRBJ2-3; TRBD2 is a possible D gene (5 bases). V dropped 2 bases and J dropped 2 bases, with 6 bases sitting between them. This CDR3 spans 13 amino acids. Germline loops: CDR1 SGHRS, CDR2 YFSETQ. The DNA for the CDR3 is TGCGCCAGCAGCTTCCGGGACACAGATACGCAGTATTTT. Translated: CASSFRDTDTQYF.

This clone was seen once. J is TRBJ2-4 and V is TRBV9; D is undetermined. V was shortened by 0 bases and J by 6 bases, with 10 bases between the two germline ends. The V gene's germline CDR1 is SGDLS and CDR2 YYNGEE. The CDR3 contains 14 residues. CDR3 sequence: CASSVGIGLNIQYF. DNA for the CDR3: TGTGCCAGCAGCGTAGGAATTGGCTTAAACATTCAGTACTTC.

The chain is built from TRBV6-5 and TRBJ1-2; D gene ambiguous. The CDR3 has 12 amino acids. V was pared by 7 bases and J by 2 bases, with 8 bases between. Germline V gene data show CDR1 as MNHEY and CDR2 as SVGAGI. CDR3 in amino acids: CASTNNNYGYTF. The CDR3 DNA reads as TGTGCCAGCACAAATAACAACTATGGCTACACCTTC.

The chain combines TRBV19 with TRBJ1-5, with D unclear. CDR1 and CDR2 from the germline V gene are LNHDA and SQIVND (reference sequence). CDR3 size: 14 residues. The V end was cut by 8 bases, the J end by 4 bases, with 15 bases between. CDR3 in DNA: TGTGCCAGTCATGGCGTCCCCCTAAATCAGCCCCAGCATTTT. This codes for CASHGVPLNQPQHF.

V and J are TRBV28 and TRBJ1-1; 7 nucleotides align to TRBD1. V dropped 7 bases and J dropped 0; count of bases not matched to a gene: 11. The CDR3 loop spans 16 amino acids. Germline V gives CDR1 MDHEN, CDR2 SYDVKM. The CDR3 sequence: CASIPVKTGMNTEAFF. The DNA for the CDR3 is TGTGCCAGCATCCCCGTTAAGACAGGGATGAACACTGAAGCTTTCTTT.

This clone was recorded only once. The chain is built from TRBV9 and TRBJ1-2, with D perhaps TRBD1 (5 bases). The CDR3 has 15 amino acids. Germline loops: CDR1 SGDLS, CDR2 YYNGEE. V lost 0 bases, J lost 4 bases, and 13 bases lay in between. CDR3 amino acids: CASSVVPKGSYGYTF. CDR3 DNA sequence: TGTGCCAGCAGCGTAGTCCCCAAGGGGTCCTATGGCTACACCTTC. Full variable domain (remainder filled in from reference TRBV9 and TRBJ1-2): DSGVTQTPKHLITATGQRVTLRCSPRSGDLSVYWYQQSLDQGLQFLIQYYNGEERAKGNILERFSAQQFPDLHSELNLSSLELGDSALYFCASSVVPKGSYGYTFGSGTRLTVV.

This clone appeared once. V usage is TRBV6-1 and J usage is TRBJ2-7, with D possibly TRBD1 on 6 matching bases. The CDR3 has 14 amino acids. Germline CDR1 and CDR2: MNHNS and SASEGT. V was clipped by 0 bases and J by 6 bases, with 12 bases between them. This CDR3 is CASSEAQGRGEQYF. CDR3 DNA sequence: TGTGCCAGCAGTGAAGCGCAGGGCAGGGGCGAGCAGTACTTC.